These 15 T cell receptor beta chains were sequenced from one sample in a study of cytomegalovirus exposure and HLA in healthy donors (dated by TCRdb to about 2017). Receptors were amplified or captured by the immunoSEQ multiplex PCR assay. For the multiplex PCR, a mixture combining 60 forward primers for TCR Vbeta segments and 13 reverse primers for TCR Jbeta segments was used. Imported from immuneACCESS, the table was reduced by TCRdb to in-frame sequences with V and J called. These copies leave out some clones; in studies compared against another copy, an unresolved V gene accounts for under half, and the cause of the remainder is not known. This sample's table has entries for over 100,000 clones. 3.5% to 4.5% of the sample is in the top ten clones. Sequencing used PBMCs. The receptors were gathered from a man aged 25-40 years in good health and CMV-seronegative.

CDR3 protein: CASSSRGEQYF. The DNA for the CDR3 is TGTGCCAGCAGTTCAAGGGGCGAGCAGTACTTC. This sequence joins TRBV6-6 and TRBJ2-5; tentative D call: TRBD1 (5 bases). The DNA end is more similar to TRBJ2-7, so the J call may be wrong. The CDR3 has 11 residues. The germline V gene has CDR1 MNHNY and CDR2 SVGAGI (reference sequence).

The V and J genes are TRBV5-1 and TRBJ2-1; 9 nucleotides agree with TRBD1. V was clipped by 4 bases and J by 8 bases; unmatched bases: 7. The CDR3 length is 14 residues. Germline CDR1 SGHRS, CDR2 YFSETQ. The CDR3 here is CASSRGQGWDEQFF. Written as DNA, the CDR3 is TGCGCCAGCAGCAGGGGACAGGGCTGGGATGAGCAGTTCTTC.

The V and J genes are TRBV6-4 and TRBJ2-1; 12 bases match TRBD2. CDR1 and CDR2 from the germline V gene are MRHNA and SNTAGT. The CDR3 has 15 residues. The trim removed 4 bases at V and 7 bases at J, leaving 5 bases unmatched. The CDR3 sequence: CASSGLAGGPNEQFF. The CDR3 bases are TGTGCCAGCAGTGGCCTAGCGGGGGGGCCGAATGAGCAGTTCTTC.

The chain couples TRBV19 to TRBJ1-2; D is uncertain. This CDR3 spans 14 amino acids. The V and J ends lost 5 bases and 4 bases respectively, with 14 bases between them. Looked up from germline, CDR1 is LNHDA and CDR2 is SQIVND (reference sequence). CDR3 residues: CASSSRWEGYGYTF. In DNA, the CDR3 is TGTGCCAGTAGTTCCCGCTGGGAGGGCTATGGCTACACCTTC.

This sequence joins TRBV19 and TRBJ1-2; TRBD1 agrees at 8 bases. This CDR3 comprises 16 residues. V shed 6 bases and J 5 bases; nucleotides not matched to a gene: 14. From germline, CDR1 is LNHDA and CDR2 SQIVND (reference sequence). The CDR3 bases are TGTGCCAGTAGCCCCCACTCAGGGGGCCGAGGGTATGGCTACACCTTC. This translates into CASSPHSGGRGYGYTF.

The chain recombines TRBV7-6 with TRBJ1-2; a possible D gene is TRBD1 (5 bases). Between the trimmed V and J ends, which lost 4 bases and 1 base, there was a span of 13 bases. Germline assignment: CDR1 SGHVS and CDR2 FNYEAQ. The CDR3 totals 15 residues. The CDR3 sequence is CASSSDSFFNYGYTF. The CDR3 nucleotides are TGTGCCAGCAGCTCCGACAGTTTCTTTAACTATGGCTACACCTTC.

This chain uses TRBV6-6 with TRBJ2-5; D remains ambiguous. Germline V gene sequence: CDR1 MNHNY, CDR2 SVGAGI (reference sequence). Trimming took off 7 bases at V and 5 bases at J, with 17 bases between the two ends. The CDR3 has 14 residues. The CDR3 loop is CASTTRLTEETQYF. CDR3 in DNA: TGTGCCAGCACCACCAGACTGACGGAGGAGACCCAGTACTTC.

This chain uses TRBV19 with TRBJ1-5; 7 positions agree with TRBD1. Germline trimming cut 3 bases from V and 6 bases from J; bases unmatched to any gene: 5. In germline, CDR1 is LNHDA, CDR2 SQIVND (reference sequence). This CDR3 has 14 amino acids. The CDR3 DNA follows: TGTGCCAGTAGTATCAGGACAGGAGGTCAGCCCCAGCATTTT. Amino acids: CASSIRTGGQPQHF.

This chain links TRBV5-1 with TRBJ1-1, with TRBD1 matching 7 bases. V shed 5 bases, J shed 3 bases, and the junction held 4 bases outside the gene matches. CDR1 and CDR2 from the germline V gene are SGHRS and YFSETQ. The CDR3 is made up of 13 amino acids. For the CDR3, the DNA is TGCGCCAGCAGTCCAACAGGGGACACTGAAGCTTTCTTT. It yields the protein CASSPTGDTEAFF.

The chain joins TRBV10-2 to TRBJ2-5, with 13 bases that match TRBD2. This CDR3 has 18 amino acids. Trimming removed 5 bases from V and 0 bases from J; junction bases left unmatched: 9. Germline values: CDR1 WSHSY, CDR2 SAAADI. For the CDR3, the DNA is TGCGCCAGCAGTTTGACTAGCGGGGGGCCCCGGTACCAAGAGACCCAGTACTTC. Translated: CASSLTSGGPRYQETQYF.

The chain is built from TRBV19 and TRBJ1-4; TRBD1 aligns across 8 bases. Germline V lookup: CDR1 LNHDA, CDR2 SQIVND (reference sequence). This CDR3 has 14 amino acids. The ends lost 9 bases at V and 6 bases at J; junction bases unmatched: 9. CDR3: CASPSQGADEKLFF. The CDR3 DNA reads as TGTGCCAGCCCTAGCCAGGGGGCCGATGAAAAACTGTTTTTT.

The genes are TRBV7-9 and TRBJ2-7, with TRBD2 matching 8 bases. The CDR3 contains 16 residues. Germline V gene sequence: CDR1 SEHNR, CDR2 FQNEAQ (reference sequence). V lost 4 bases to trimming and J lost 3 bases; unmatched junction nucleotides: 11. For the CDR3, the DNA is TGTGCCAGCAGCTCCCCTCCCAGCGGGGGCCTCTACGAGCAGTACTTC. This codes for CASSSPPSGGLYEQYF.

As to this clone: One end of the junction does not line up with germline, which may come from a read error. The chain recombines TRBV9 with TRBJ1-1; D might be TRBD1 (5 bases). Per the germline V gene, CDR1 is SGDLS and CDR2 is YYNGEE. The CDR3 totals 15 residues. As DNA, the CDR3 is TGTGCCGGCAGCCCCCGACCCAGGGTAGACACTGAAGCTTTCTTT. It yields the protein CAGSPRPRVDTEAFF.

CDR3 protein: CASSPGTGDVGGYTF. Here the CDR3 DNA reads TGTGCCAGCAGCCCAGGGACAGGGGATGTGGGTGGCTACACCTTC. This chain uses TRBV7-8 with TRBJ1-2; the match to TRBD1 covers 10 bases. The CDR3 runs 15 residues. Trimming took 5 bases from V and 7 from J; bases not matched to a gene: 10. CDR1 is SGHVS and CDR2 is FQNEAQ in the germline V gene.

CDR3 sequence (DNA): TGTGCCAGCAGCCCCATTGCGGAAAAACTGTTTTTT. Translation gives CASSPIAEKLFF. The V and J genes are TRBV7-9 and TRBJ1-4, with D hard to call. The germline gives CDR1 SEHNR, CDR2 FQNEAQ (reference sequence). Trimming removed 5 bases at V and 8 bases at J, with 9 bases between. This CDR3 region has 12 residues.